Below, one TCR beta chain is given with its context. This entry is derived from a study of CD8+ T cells in alopecia areata. Germline assignment: CDR1 GTSNPN and CDR2 SVGIG (reference sequence). V was trimmed by 2 bases and J by 0 bases, leaving 8 bases between them. This CDR3 contains 14 residues. TCR sequencing used cDNA made by reverse transcription of extracted RNA. Only in-frame clones appear in the TCRdb table, and some are missing; sequencing was by immunoSEQ multiplex PCR. Here the sample spans 250,000 or so clones, roughly two thirds being singletons. V and J are TRBV30 and TRBJ1-5; D is undetermined. The source material was CD4+ T cells sorted from blood, sampled at week 0. The receptor comes from a human donor with alopecia areata. The CDR3 loop is CAWSRAASNQPQHF. CDR3 DNA: TGTGCCTGGAGTCGAGCAGCTAGCAATCAGCCCCAGCATTTT.